This TCR beta chain was recovered during a study of cytomegalovirus exposure and HLA in healthy donors. Germline V CDR1 and CDR2: LGHNA, YNFKEQ. V was cut by 4 bases and J by 2 bases, with 12 bases left in between. This CDR3 is 14 amino acids long. Method: immunoSEQ multiplex PCR; TCRdb's copy keeps in-frame clones and lacks some. The table records under 50,000 clones, 85% to 95% of them present only once. Study conclusions and caveats: The study found most TCR sequences rare, yet found some public TCRs in many donors.

Of note for this clone: Its antigen remains unidentified.

The V and J genes are TRBV4-2 and TRBJ2-7, with D perhaps matching TRBD2 (6 bases). Sequencing was performed on PBMCs. The TCR was taken from a woman in her late teens or twenties in good health and CMV-seropositive. The DNA of the CDR3 is TGTGCCAGCAGCCGAGGGACTGTCGCCTACGAGCAGTACTTC. It is translated as CASSRGTVAYEQYF.